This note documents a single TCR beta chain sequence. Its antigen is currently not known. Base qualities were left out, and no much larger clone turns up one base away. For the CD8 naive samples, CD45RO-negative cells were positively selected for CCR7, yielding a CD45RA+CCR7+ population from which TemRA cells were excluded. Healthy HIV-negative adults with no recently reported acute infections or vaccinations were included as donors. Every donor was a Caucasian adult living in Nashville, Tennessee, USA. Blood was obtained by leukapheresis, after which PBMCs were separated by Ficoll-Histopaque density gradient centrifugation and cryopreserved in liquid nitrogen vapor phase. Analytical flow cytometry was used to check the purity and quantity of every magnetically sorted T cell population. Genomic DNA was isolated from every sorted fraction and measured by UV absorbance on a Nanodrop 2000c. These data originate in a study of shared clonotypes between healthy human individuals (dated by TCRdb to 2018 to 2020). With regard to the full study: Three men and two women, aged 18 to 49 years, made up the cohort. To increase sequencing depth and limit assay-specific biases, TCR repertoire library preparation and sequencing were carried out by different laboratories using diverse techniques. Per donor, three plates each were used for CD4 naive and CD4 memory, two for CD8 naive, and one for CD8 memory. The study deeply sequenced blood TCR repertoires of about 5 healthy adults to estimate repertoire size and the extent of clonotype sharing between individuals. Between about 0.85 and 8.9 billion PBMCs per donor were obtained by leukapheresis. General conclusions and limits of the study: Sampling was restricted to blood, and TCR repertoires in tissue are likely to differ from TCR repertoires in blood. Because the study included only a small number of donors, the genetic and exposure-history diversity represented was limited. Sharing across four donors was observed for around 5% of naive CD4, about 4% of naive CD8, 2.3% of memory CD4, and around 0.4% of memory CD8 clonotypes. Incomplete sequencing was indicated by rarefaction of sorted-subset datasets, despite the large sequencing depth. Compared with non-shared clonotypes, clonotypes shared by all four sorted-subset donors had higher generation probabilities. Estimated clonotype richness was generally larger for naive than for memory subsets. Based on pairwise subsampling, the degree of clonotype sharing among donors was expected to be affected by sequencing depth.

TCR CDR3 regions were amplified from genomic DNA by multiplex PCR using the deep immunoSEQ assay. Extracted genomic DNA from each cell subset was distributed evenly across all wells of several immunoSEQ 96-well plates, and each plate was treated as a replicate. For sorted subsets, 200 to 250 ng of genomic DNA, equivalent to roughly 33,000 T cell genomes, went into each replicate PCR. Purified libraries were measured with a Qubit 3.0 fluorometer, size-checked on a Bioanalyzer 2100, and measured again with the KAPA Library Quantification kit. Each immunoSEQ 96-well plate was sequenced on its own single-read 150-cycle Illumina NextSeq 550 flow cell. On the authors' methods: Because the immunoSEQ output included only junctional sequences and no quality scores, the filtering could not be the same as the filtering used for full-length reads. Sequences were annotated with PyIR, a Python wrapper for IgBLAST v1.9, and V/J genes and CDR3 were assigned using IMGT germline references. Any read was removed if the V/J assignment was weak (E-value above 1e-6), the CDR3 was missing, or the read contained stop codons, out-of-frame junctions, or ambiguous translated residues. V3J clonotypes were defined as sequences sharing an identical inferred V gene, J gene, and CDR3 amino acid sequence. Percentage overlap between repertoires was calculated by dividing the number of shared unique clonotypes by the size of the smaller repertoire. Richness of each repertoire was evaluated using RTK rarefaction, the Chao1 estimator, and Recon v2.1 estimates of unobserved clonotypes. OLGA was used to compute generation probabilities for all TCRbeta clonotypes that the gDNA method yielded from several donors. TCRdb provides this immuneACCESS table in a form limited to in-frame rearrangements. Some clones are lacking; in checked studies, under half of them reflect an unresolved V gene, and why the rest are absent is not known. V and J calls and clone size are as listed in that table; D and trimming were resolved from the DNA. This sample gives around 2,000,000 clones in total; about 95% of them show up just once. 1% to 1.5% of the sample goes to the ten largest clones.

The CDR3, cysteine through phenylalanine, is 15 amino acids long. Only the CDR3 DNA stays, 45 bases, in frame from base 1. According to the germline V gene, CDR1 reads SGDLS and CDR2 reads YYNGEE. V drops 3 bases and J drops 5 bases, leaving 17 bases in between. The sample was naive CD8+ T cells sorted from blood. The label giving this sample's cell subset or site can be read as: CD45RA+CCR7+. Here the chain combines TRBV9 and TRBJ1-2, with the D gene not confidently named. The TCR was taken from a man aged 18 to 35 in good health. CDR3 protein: CASSEAAGSVYGYTF. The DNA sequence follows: TGTGCCAGCAGCGAGGCCGCGGGGTCTGTATATGGCTACACCTTC.